One and the same sample provided the 14 T cell receptor beta chains below, sequenced in a study of shared clonotypes between healthy human individuals. Sequencing was performed with immunoSEQ multiplex PCR; in TCRdb, only in-frame clones are kept and a portion is missing. The table records approximately 320,000 clones, around two thirds of them present only once. The sequenced sample consisted of memory CD4+ T cells sorted from blood. The subset: CD45RA-negative fraction. All receptors derive from a young man in good health.

This clone was seen a handful of times. The chain combines TRBV30 with TRBJ2-3; D call uncertain. Trimming took off 3 bases at V and 6 bases at J, with 10 bases between the two ends. This CDR3 is 12 amino acids long. The germline V gene has CDR1 GTSNPN and CDR2 SVGIG (reference sequence). The CDR3 loop reads CAWSALYDTQYF. The CDR3 bases are TGTGCCTGGAGCGCCCTCTACGATACGCAGTATTTT.

The genes are TRBV5-1 and TRBJ1-3; 7 bases agree with TRBD1. The V gene end was trimmed by 2 bases and the J gene end by 7 bases; junction bases not matched to a gene: 6. This CDR3 is built from 14 residues. The V gene's germline CDR1 is SGHRS and CDR2 YFSETQ. The CDR3 nucleotides are TGCGCCAGCAGCTTACAGGGGTCACCGAACACCATATATTTT. Protein sequence: CASSLQGSPNTIYF. The full variable domain, its missing parts supplied by reference TRBV5-1 and TRBJ1-3, is KAGVTQTPRYLIKTRGQQVTLSCSPISGHRSVSWYQQTPGQGLQFLFEYFSETQRNKGNFPGRFSGRQFSNSRSEMNVSTLELGDSALYLCASSLQGSPNTIYFGEGSWLTVV.

This rearrangement joins TRBV12-2 to TRBJ2-2; TRBD2 is taken as the D call from the table, unchecked against the DNA. TRBV12-2 is described as a pseudogene. CDR3 size: 16 residues. The CDR3 region has the DNA TGTGCAAGTCGCTTCACAGCGGGCGAATACACCGGGGAGCTGTTTTTT. Amino acids: CASRFTAGEYTGELFF.

The chain is built from TRBV29-1 and TRBJ1-1, with D uncertain. V lost 4 bases to trimming and J lost 2 bases, with 11 bases between them. Germline V lookup: CDR1 SQVTM, CDR2 ANQGSEA. The CDR3 contains 13 residues. The CDR3 loop is CSVGTVPNTEAFF. The CDR3 DNA is TGCAGCGTTGGCACAGTCCCTAACACTGAAGCTTTCTTT.

The chain employs TRBV28 and TRBJ2-1; 13 bases map to TRBD2. This CDR3 spans 15 amino acids. The V segment lost 3 bases and the J segment 8 bases; nucleotides outside the gene matches: 4. Germline V gene sequence: CDR1 MDHEN, CDR2 SYDVKM. CDR3 DNA sequence: TGTGCCAGCAGTTTGGGACTAGCGGGAATCGATGAGCAGTTCTTC. This gives the protein CASSLGLAGIDEQFF.

The rearrangement links TRBV9 to TRBJ2-5; D ambiguous. The germline V gene encodes CDR1 SGDLS and CDR2 YYNGEE. The V gene lost 4 bases and the J gene lost 5 bases, with 12 bases spanning the gap. The CDR3 spans 13 residues. CDR3 protein: CASSPLPGETQYF. CDR3 coding DNA: TGTGCCAGCAGCCCCCTCCCCGGGGAGACCCAGTACTTC.

This sequence joins TRBV2 and TRBJ1-5, with D possibly matching TRBD1 (5 bases). The germline gives CDR1 SNHLY, CDR2 FYNNEI. The V gene lost 7 bases and the J gene lost 3 bases, with 16 bases spanning the gap. The CDR3 consists of 15 residues. The CDR3 bases are TGTGCCAGCACTATAGCGCAGGGATACAATCAGCCCCAGCATTTT. Amino acid sequence: CASTIAQGYNQPQHF. The full variable domain, rest sourced from reference TRBV2 and TRBJ1-5, is EPEVTQTPSHQVTQMGQEVILRCVPISNHLYFYWYRQILGQKVEFLVSFYNNEISEKSEIFDDQFSVERPDGSNFTLKIRSTKLEDSAMYFCASTIAQGYNQPQHFGDGTRLSIL.

The CDR3 bases are TGTGCCAGCAAGCGGGAGGGAGGGGAGACCCAGTACTTC. This encodes CASKREGGETQYF. The rearrangement joins TRBV2 to TRBJ2-5; the match to TRBD2 covers 10 bases. The ends lost 7 bases at V and 5 bases at J; junction bases unmatched: 4. CDR1 is SNHLY, CDR2 FYNNEI, per germline. This CDR3 is built from 13 residues.

This clone came up once. At the DNA level, this CDR3 is encoded by other sequences in the same sample as well. The gene calls are TRBV30 and TRBJ2-7, with D hard to call. Per the germline V gene, CDR1 is GTSNPN and CDR2 is SVGIG (reference sequence). The CDR3 spans 11 residues. Trimming removed 1 base from V and 4 bases from J, with 5 bases in between. CDR3 DNA: TGTGCCTGGAGTGATGCATACGAGCAGTACTTC. It encodes CAWSDAYEQYF. Together with reference TRBV30 and TRBJ2-7, the CDR3 gives the full variable domain: SQTIHQWPATLVQPVGSPLSLECTVEGTSNPNLYWYRQAAGRGLQLLFYSVGIGQISSEVPQNLSASRPQDRQFILSSKKLLLSDSGFYLCAWSDAYEQYFGPGTRLTVT.

The chain recombines TRBV11-3 with TRBJ2-1, with D possibly being TRBD2 (7 bases). Trimming removed 0 bases from V and 4 bases from J, with 16 bases in between. This CDR3 spans 17 amino acids. Germline V lookup: CDR1 SGHNT, CDR2 YENEEA. The CDR3 region has the DNA TGTGCCAGCAGCTTAGATCACGGGGGGCGGAAGTACAATGAGCAGTTCTTC. Its protein is CASSLDHGGRKYNEQFF.

The rearrangement uses TRBV11-2 and TRBJ1-1; 8 bases are a match to TRBD1. After removal of 4 bases from V and 1 base from J, the junction contained 5 bases not matched to a gene. This CDR3 is 15 amino acids long. The germline CDR1 and CDR2 sequences are SGHAT and FQNNGV. The CDR3 DNA is TGTGCCAGCAGCTCGGGACAGGTTGGGAACACTGAAGCTTTCTTT. Translation: CASSSGQVGNTEAFF.

The chain combines TRBV5-1 with TRBJ1-5, with 7 bases that match TRBD1. The CDR3 runs to 14 residues. Trimming took 6 bases from V and 4 from J; bases not matched to a gene: 7. Looked up from germline, CDR1 is SGHRS and CDR2 is YFSETQ. CDR3 DNA sequence: TGCGCCAGCAAACTAGACAGGGTTAATCAGCCCCAGCATTTT. It yields the protein CASKLDRVNQPQHF. Complete variable domain (other parts from reference TRBV5-1 and TRBJ1-5): KAGVTQTPRYLIKTRGQQVTLSCSPISGHRSVSWYQQTPGQGLQFLFEYFSETQRNKGNFPGRFSGRQFSNSRSEMNVSTLELGDSALYLCASKLDRVNQPQHFGDGTRLSIL.

This clone was detected only a few times. The CDR3 region has the DNA TGCGCCAGCAGCAGCACCGGACTGGCCCTCGGCACAGATACGCAGTATTTT. This encodes CASSSTGLALGTDTQYF. The chain joins TRBV5-1 to TRBJ2-3, with D tentatively TRBD2 (5 bases). V lost 4 bases and J 1 base, leaving 19 bases between the germline ends. CDR3 size: 17 residues. Germline V gene lookup returns CDR1 SGHRS and CDR2 YFSETQ. The variable domain in full, with the rest retrieved from reference TRBV5-1 and TRBJ2-3, is KAGVTQTPRYLIKTRGQQVTLSCSPISGHRSVSWYQQTPGQGLQFLFEYFSETQRNKGNFPGRFSGRQFSNSRSEMNVSTLELGDSALYLCASSSTGLALGTDTQYFGPGTRLTVL.

The chain carries TRBV13 and TRBJ2-2; D is ambiguous. Germline V lookup: CDR1 PRHDT, CDR2 FYEKMQ (reference sequence). The CDR3 is 16 amino acids. Trimming took off 2 bases at V and 4 bases at J, with 14 bases between the two ends. CDR3 nucleotide sequence: TGTGCCAGCAGCTTATCTACCTCGTGGAGCACCGGGGAGCTGTTTTTT. Translated: CASSLSTSWSTGELFF. Complete variable domain (other parts from reference TRBV13 and TRBJ2-2): AAGVIQSPRHLIKEKRETATLKCYPIPRHDTVYWYQQGPGQDPQFLISFYEKMQSDKGSIPDRFSAQQFSDYHSELNMSSLELGDSALYFCASSLSTSWSTGELFFGEGSRLTVL.